These 9 T cell receptor beta chains share one sample of origin, sequenced in a study of T cell responses to AZD1222 COVID-19 vaccine. Method: immunoSEQ multiplex PCR; TCRdb's copy keeps in-frame clones and lacks some. The sample lists some 120,000 clones; 70% to 90% were seen once. Sample: peripheral blood, taken on day 0 of AZD1222 vaccination. The receptors were gathered from an adult in good health.

This chain connects TRBV5-1 to TRBJ2-3; TRBD1 might be the D (6 bases). Germline CDR1 reads SGHRS; CDR2 reads YFSETQ. Trimming left V 3 bases short and J 4 bases short, with 21 bases between. The CDR3 is 17 residues long. DNA for the CDR3: TGCGCCAGCAGCTCCCTTCGGTTTGGGGGCTTATCAGATACGCAGTATTTT. Translation: CASSSLRFGGLSDTQYF.

The rearrangement joins TRBV6-5 to TRBJ1-5; possibly TRBD1 for D (5 bases). The germline V and J ends were trimmed by 7 bases and 4 bases, with 17 bases remaining between them. Germline V gene lookup returns CDR1 MNHEY and CDR2 SVGAGI. The CDR3 length is 15 residues. The CDR3 DNA follows: TGTGCCAGCATTAACGGGGCCAGAGGGAATCAGCCCCAGCATTTT. This encodes CASINGARGNQPQHF.

The rearrangement uses TRBV15 and TRBJ1-3; 11 bases map to TRBD1. The CDR3 contains 15 residues. CDR1 is LNHNV, CDR2 YYDKDF, per germline (reference sequence). The V and J ends lost 9 bases and 5 bases, in that order; junction bases with no gene match: 9. The CDR3 reads CATQADRGLRNTIYF. CDR3 sequence (DNA): TGTGCCACTCAGGCGGACAGGGGGCTAAGAAACACCATATATTTT.

CDR3 coding DNA: TGTGCCAGCATCCCCGGACAGATGGGGGATAGTGAGCAGTTCTTC. It specifies CASIPGQMGDSEQFF. The chain carries TRBV6-5 and TRBJ2-1; a weak D match, TRBD1 (6 bases). V lost 7 bases and J 9 bases, leaving 22 bases between the germline ends. The CDR3 totals 15 residues. Germline V gene lookup returns CDR1 MNHEY and CDR2 SVGAGI.

The rearrangement joins TRBV30 to TRBJ1-3, with D possibly being TRBD1 (5 bases). The V end lost 5 bases, the J end lost 4 bases, and 12 bases lay between the germline ends. Germline CDR1 reads GTSNPN; CDR2 reads SVGIG (reference sequence). This CDR3 contains 13 residues. Written as DNA, the CDR3 is TGTGCCTGGTGTCAGGGCCACGGAAACACCATATATTTT. Translation: CAWCQGHGNTIYF.

The chain joins TRBV5-4 to TRBJ1-1, with D possibly being TRBD1 (5 bases). This CDR3 region has 15 residues. V lost 0 bases, J lost 0 bases, and 9 bases lay in between. In germline, CDR1 is SGHNT, CDR2 YYREEE (reference sequence). Here the CDR3 DNA reads TGTGCCAGCAGCTTGGCAGGGTGGATGAACACTGAAGCTTTCTTT. This gives the protein CASSLAGWMNTEAFF.

The chain uses TRBV16 and TRBJ2-7; D may be TRBD1 (6 bases). V was trimmed by 0 bases and J by 0 bases, leaving 15 bases between them. CDR1 is KGHSY, CDR2 FQNENV, per germline. The CDR3 is 17 residues long. This CDR3 reads CASSQSPPGVSSYEQYF. The CDR3 DNA sequence: TGTGCCAGCAGCCAATCACCCCCAGGGGTCAGCTCCTACGAGCAGTACTTC.

The chain combines TRBV2 with TRBJ2-7; possibly TRBD1 or TRBD2 for D (7 bases each). In germline, CDR1 is SNHLY, CDR2 FYNNEI. This CDR3 region has 15 residues. Trimming took off 6 bases at V and 6 bases at J, with 21 bases between the two ends. The CDR3 loop is CASRGPGGAPGEQYF. CDR3 in DNA: TGTGCCAGCAGGGGACCAGGGGGGGCCCCTGGCGAGCAGTACTTC.

The chain recombines TRBV6-5 with TRBJ1-6, with 7 bases identical to TRBD1. CDR3 size: 14 residues. Germline-derived CDR1 and CDR2 are MNHEY and SVGAGI. The ends lost 5 bases at V and 17 bases at J; junction bases unmatched: 15. CDR3 DNA: TGTGCCAGCAGTCCGGACAGGCCTCTTAGGTCGATCCACTTT. It is translated as CASSPDRPLRSIHF.